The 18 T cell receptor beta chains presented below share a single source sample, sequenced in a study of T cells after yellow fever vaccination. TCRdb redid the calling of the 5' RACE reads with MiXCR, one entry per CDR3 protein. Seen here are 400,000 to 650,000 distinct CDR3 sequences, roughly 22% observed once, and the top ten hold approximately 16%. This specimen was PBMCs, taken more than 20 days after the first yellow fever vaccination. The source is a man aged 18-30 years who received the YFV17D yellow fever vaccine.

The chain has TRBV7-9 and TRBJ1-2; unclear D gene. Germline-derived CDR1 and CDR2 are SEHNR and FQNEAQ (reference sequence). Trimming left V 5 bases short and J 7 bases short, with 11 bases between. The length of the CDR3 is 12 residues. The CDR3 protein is CASSATAFGYTF. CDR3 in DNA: TGTGCCAGCAGCGCGACGGCCTTTGGCTACACCTTC.

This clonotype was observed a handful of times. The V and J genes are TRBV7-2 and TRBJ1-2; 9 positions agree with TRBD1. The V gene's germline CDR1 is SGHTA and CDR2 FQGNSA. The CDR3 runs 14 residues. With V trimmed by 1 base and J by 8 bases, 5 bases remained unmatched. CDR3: CASSLGDRVGGYTF. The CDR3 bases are TGTGCCAGCAGCTTAGGGGACAGGGTGGGGGGCTACACCTTC.

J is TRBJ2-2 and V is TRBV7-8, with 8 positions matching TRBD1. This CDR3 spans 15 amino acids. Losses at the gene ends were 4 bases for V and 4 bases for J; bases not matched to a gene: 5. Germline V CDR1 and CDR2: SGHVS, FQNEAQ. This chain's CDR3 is CASSSTGVSTGELFF. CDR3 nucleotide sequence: TGTGCCAGCAGCTCGACAGGGGTGAGCACCGGGGAGCTGTTTTTT.

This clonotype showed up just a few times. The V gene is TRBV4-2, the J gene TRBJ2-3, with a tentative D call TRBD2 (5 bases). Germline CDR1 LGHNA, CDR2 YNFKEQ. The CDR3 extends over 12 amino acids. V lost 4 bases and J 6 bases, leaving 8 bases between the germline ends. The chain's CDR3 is CASSRQRDTQYF. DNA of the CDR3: TGTGCCAGCAGCCGGCAGCGGGATACGCAGTATTTT.

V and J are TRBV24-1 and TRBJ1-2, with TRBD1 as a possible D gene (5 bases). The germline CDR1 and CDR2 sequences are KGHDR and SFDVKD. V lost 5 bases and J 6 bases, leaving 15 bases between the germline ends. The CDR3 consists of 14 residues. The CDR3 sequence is CATSGGRGYDGYTF. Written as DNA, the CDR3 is TGTGCCACCAGTGGAGGAAGGGGCTATGATGGCTACACCTTC.

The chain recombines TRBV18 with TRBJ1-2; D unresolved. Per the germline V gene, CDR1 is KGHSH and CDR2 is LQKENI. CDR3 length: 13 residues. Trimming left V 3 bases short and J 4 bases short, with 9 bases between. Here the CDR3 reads CASSPRDGYGYTF. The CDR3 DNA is TGTGCCAGCTCACCGAGGGATGGCTATGGCTACACCTTC.

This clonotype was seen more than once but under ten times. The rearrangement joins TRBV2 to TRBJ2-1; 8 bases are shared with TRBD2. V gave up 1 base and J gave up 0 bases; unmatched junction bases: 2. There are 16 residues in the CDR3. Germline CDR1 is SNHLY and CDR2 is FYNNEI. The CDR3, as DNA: TGTGCCAGCAGTGAAGGCCTAGCGGGCTCCTACAATGAGCAGTTCTTC. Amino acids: CASSEGLAGSYNEQFF.

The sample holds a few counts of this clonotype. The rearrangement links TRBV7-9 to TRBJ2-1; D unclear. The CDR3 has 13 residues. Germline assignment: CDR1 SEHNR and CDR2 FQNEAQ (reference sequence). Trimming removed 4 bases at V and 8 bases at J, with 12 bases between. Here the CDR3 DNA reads TGTGCCAGCAGCTCCCCCCTGGTTGATGAGCAGTTCTTC. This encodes CASSSPLVDEQFF.

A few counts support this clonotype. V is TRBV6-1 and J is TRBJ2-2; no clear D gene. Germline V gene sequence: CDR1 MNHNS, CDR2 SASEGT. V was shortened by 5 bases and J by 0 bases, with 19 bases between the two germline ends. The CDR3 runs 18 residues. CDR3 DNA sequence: TGTGCCAGCAGTCGTGGGGTAGCTCCAAGTACGAACACCGGGGAGCTGTTTTTT. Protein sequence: CASSRGVAPSTNTGELFF.

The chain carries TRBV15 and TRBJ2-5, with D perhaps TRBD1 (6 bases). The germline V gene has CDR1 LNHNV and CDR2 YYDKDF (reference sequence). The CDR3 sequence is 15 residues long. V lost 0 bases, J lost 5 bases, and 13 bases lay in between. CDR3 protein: CATSRDRGRSETQYF. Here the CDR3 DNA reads TGTGCCACCAGCAGAGACAGGGGAAGGTCGGAGACCCAGTACTTC.

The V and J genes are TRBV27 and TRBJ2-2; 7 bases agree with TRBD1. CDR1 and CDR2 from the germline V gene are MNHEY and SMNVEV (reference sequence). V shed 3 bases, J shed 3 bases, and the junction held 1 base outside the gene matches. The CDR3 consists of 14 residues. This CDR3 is CASSLTGHTGELFF. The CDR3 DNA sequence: TGTGCCAGCAGTTTGACAGGGCACACCGGGGAGCTGTTTTTT.

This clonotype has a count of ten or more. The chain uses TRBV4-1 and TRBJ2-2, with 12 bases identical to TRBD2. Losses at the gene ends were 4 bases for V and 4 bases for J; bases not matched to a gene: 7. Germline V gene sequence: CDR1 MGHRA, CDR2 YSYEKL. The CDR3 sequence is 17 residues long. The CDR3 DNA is TGCGCCAGCAGCCTATACTCTAGCGGGGGGGGCACCGGGGAGCTGTTTTTT. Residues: CASSLYSSGGGTGELFF.

The CDR3 nucleotides are TGTGCCAGCGGGTTGGAGGGGGATTCACCCCTCCACTTT. It is translated as CASGLEGDSPLHF. This chain links TRBV12-3 or TRBV12-4 with TRBJ1-6, with TRBD1 as a possible D gene (6 bases). CDR3 length: 13 residues. V lost 8 bases, J lost 8 bases, and 13 bases lay in between.

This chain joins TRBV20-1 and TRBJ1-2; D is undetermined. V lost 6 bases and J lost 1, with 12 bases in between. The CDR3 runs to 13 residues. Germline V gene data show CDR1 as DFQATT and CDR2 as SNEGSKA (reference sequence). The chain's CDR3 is CSAPRKDNYGYTF. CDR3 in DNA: TGCAGTGCCCCCAGAAAAGATAACTATGGCTACACCTTC.

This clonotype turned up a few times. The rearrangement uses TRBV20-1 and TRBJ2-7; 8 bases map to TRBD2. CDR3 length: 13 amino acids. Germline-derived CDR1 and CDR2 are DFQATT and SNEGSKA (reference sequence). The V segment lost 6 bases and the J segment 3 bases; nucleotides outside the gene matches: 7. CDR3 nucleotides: TGCAGTGCACAGCGGGGGAACGTCTACGAGCAGTACTTC. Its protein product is CSAQRGNVYEQYF.

The CDR3 sequence is CASSVPPFTDTQYF. CDR3 sequence (DNA): TGTGCCAGCAGCGTGCCACCATTTACAGATACGCAGTATTTT. The chain employs TRBV9 and TRBJ2-3; D ambiguous. In germline, CDR1 is SGDLS, CDR2 YYNGEE. The CDR3 loop spans 14 amino acids. Trimming took 2 bases from V and 3 from J, leaving 10 bases between them.

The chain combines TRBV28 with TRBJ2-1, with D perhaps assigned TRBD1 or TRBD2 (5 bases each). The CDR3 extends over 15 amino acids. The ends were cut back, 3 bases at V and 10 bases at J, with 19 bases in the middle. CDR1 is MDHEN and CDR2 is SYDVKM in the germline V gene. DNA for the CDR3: TGTGCCAGCAGTTTCGAAGATGTGTTGGGACGCGAGCAGTTCTTC. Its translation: CASSFEDVLGREQFF. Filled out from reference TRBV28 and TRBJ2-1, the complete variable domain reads DVKVTQSSRYLVKRTGEKVFLECVQDMDHENMFWYRQDPGLGLRLIYFSYDVKMKEKGDIPEGYSVSREKKERFSLILESASTNQTSMYLCASSFEDVLGREQFFGPGTRLTVL.

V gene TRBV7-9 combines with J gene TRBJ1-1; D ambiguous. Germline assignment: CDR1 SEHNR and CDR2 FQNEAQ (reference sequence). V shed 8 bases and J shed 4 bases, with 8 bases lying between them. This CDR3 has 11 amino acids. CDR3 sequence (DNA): TGTGCCAGCCAGAGGAGCACTGAAGCTTTCTTT. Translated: CASQRSTEAFF.